These 4 T cell receptor beta chains were all obtained from the same sample, sequenced in a study of shared clonotypes between healthy human individuals. The assay was immunoSEQ multiplex PCR, and TCRdb's table has in-frame clones only and misses some. The profile covers some 680,000 clones, with 73% appearing a single time and roughly 1.9% taken by the ten largest. The sequencing input was memory CD4+ T cells sorted from blood. As for subset: CD45RA-negative fraction. These receptors were collected from a woman aged 25 to 39 in good health.

The V gene is TRBV6-4, the J gene TRBJ1-3, with 7 positions matching TRBD1. Germline V gene lookup returns CDR1 MRHNA and CDR2 SNTAGT. This CDR3 is 15 amino acids long. J gave up 1 base and V 7 bases, and 7 bases lay outside the gene matches. For the CDR3, the DNA is TGTGCCAGCACCCCAAGGGGGCGGTCTGGAAACACCATATATTTT. Residues: CASTPRGRSGNTIYF.

The chain combines TRBV28 with TRBJ2-7; 11 nucleotides agree with TRBD1. The CDR3 runs to 18 residues. The germline V gene has CDR1 MDHEN and CDR2 SYDVKM. Losses at the gene ends were 2 bases for V and 4 bases for J; bases not matched to a gene: 13. The CDR3 is CASSLDGTGGEKDYEQYF. CDR3 bases: TGTGCCAGCAGTTTAGACGGGACAGGGGGAGAGAAGGATTACGAGCAGTACTTC.

In its sample, this clone was seen once. The chain employs TRBV2 and TRBJ2-7; D may be TRBD1 (6 bases). Trimming shortened V by 7 bases and J by 10 bases, and 20 bases separated the two germline ends. Germline V CDR1 and CDR2: SNHLY, FYNNEI. The CDR3 totals 13 residues. CDR3 loop: CASKGDMSQEQYF. The DNA for the CDR3 is TGTGCCAGCAAAGGGGACATGTCTCAAGAACAGTACTTC.

This clone has only one observation. The rearrangement uses TRBV2 and TRBJ1-4; TRBD1 aligns across 8 bases. Germline V gene data show CDR1 as SNHLY and CDR2 as FYNNEI. V lost 7 bases to trimming and J lost 4 bases; unmatched junction nucleotides: 5. The CDR3 contains 14 residues. CDR3 protein: CASTRQGFNEKLFF. CDR3 bases: TGTGCCAGCACCCGACAGGGGTTTAATGAAAAACTGTTTTTT.